Sequencing of this T cell receptor beta chain was carried out in a study of technical replicates of blood from a few donors (dated by TCRdb to about 2017). The CDR3 goes from the cysteine to the phenylalanine over 17 residues. The kept DNA is CDR3 alone, 51 bases in frame from the first base. V and J are trimmed by 0 bases and 5 bases, and the gene matches miss 8 bases of the junction. Via the germline V gene, CDR1 is SGHNT and CDR2 YENEEA. Remarks on this clone: Its antigen has not been determined. Base-call qualities are not available, and no considerably larger clone is one nucleotide away.

The library was produced with the immunoSEQ multiplex PCR assay. TCRdb stores this immuneACCESS table with in-frame sequences only. Part of the clones is absent; in the studies checked, under half of the shortfall reflects unresolved V genes, and no reason is known for the rest. The sample table contains tens of thousands of clones; only one count was recorded for about 94% of them. The ten largest clones add up to about 0.39% of the sample. Sequencing was done on a sample of T cells isolated from PBMCs. The chain couples TRBV11-3 to TRBJ2-2; TRBD2 fits 8 bases in the junction. The receptor was isolated from a human donor in good health. The CDR3 region has the sequence CASSLDFQRELTGELFF. DNA sequence: TGTGCCAGCAGCTTAGATTTCCAGCGGGAGTTAACCGGGGAGCTGTTTTTT.